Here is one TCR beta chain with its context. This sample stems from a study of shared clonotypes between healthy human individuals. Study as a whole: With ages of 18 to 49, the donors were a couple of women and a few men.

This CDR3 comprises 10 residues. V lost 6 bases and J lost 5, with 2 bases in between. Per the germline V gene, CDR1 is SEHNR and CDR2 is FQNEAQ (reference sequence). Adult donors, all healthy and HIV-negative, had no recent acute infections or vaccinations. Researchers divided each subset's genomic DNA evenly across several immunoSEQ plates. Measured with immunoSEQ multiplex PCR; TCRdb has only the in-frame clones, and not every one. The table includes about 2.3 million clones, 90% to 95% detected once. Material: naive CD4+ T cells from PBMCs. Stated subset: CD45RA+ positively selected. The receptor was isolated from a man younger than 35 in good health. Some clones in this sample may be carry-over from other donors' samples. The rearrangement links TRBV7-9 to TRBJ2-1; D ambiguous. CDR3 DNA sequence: TGTGCCAGCAGGCACAATGAGCAGTTCTTC. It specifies CASRHNEQFF.